These 11 T cell receptor beta chains originate from one sample sequenced in a study of blood T cell repertoires in COVID-19. Sequenced by immunoSEQ multiplex PCR; TCRdb stores in-frame clones only, minus some. The repertoire has under 350,000 clones, over 65% of them found once; the top ten carry roughly 4.6%. Sequencing was performed on peripheral blood. All receptors derive from a man aged 55-75 years who had recovered from COVID-19.

The sample holds one count of this clone. V and J are TRBV6-5 and TRBJ2-5; 10 positions match TRBD1. The CDR3 runs to 12 residues. From germline, CDR1 is MNHEY and CDR2 SVGAGI. Losses at the gene ends were 10 bases for V and 4 bases for J; bases not matched to a gene: 3. CDR3 in DNA: TGTGCCACCGGACAGGGGGGAGAGACCCAGTACTTC. This codes for CATGQGGETQYF.

The chain couples TRBV24-1 to TRBJ2-5, with TRBD2 identical over 7 bases. Germline CDR1 is KGHDR and CDR2 is SFDVKD. Unmatched junction bases numbered 6, after V lost 4 bases and J lost 5 bases. CDR3 length: 14 residues. CDR3 sequence: CATSEAWGGETQYF. As DNA, the CDR3 is TGTGCCACCAGTGAGGCCTGGGGAGGGGAGACCCAGTACTTC.

This clone showed up just once. This rearrangement joins TRBV12-3 or TRBV12-4 to TRBJ1-1; D is unresolved. The CDR3 runs to 13 residues. Trimming took 3 bases from V and 1 from J, leaving 6 bases between them. CDR3: CASSFGRNTEAFF. Here the CDR3 DNA reads TGTGCCAGCAGTTTCGGGAGGAACACTGAAGCTTTCTTT.

The CDR3 protein is CASSITGSQETQYF. The DNA of the CDR3 is TGTGCCAGCAGCATCACAGGGTCCCAAGAGACCCAGTACTTC. The chain is built from TRBV11-2 and TRBJ2-5; possible D gene TRBD1, 6 bases. V lost 5 bases and J lost 1, with 11 bases in between. Germline-derived CDR1 and CDR2 are SGHAT and FQNNGV. The CDR3 contains 14 residues.

This clone is a singleton in its sample. V and J are TRBV6-5 and TRBJ2-2; perhaps TRBD1 as D (6 bases). Germline V gene lookup returns CDR1 MNHEY and CDR2 SVGAGI. The CDR3 is 13 amino acids. V was pared by 6 bases and J by 1 base, with 6 bases between. CDR3 sequence: CASRTGNTGELFF. The CDR3 DNA reads as TGTGCCAGCAGGACAGGGAACACCGGGGAGCTGTTTTTT.

The J gene is TRBJ1-2, the V gene TRBV5-4; D remains ambiguous. The CDR3 is 16 amino acids. Trimming removed 0 bases at V and 7 bases at J, with 19 bases between. From germline, CDR1 is SGHNT and CDR2 YYREEE (reference sequence). In nucleotides, the CDR3 is TGTGCCAGCAGCTTGGCTGGGCTAGGGATAGCGTCTGGCTACACCTTC. It codes for CASSLAGLGIASGYTF.

V usage is TRBV3-1 (or the pseudogene TRBV3-2) and J usage is TRBJ1-3; D gene ambiguous. The CDR3 length is 14 residues. Trimming stripped 5 bases from V and 4 bases from J, with 12 bases between. CDR1 and CDR2 (germline): LGHDT, YNNKEL (reference sequence). The CDR3 loop reads CASSGQHPGNTIYF. CDR3 nucleotide sequence: TGTGCCAGCAGCGGCCAACACCCGGGAAACACCATATATTTT.

The chain has TRBV5-8 and TRBJ2-3; TRBD2 aligns across 11 bases. Per germline, CDR1 SGHTS and CDR2 YDEGEE. V shed 4 bases and J 6 bases; nucleotides not matched to a gene: 13. The CDR3 totals 17 residues. The CDR3 DNA sequence: TGTGCCAGCAGCCCTGCCCGGCTAGCGGGGGGCGGGGATACGCAGTATTTT. It translates to CASSPARLAGGGDTQYF.

Written as DNA, the CDR3 is TGTGCCAGCAGGTCAGGTGGGGCAGGGCCAGATACGCAGTATTTT. It codes for CASRSGGAGPDTQYF. The chain is built from TRBV28 and TRBJ2-3, with D possibly matching TRBD1 (5 bases). V was clipped by 6 bases and J by 4 bases, with 17 bases between them. Germline CDR1 MDHEN, CDR2 SYDVKM. This CDR3 has 15 residues. Full variable domain (remainder filled in from reference TRBV28 and TRBJ2-3): DVKVTQSSRYLVKRTGEKVFLECVQDMDHENMFWYRQDPGLGLRLIYFSYDVKMKEKGDIPEGYSVSREKKERFSLILESASTNQTSMYLCASRSGGAGPDTQYFGPGTRLTVL.

The chain recombines TRBV18 with TRBJ2-1; TRBD2 matches at 12 bases. V lost 1 base, J lost 4 bases, and 23 bases stayed unmatched. Germline V gives CDR1 KGHSH, CDR2 LQKENI. The CDR3 totals 23 residues. CDR3 in amino acids: CASSPLVYRGLAGQSGIYNEQFF. In DNA, the CDR3 is TGTGCCAGCTCACCACTAGTTTATCGGGGACTAGCGGGCCAATCGGGCATTTACAATGAGCAGTTCTTC.

The chain has TRBV7-3 and TRBJ1-5; 12 nucleotides align to TRBD1. The CDR3 is 19 amino acids. V shed 2 bases and J 3 bases; nucleotides not matched to a gene: 11. Germline loops: CDR1 SGHTA, CDR2 FQGTGA. In DNA form, the CDR3 reads TGTGCCAGCAGCTTACCCCCAGGGACAGGGGGCGCTGACAATCAGCCCCAGCATTTT. Its translation: CASSLPPGTGGADNQPQHF.